The 15 T cell receptor beta chains below were found in one sample sequenced in a study of T cell responses to AZD1222 COVID-19 vaccine. The method was immunoSEQ multiplex PCR; TCRdb's version includes in-frame clones alone and lacks a portion of them. The data contain 92,000 or so clones, 80% to 90% of them singletons. The specimen was peripheral blood, collected on day 0 of AZD1222 vaccination. The origin of the receptors is an adult in good health.

The chain couples TRBV5-6 to TRBJ1-1, with 7 positions matching TRBD1. The V segment lost 0 bases and the J segment 4 bases; nucleotides outside the gene matches: 6. The CDR3 runs 15 residues. CDR1 and CDR2 (germline): SGHDT, YYEEEE. The CDR3 is CASSLVRSGGTEAFF. CDR3 coding DNA: TGTGCCAGCAGCTTGGTGAGGTCAGGGGGCACTGAAGCTTTCTTT.

The chain uses TRBV7-9 and TRBJ2-7; D ambiguous. Germline V lookup: CDR1 SEHNR, CDR2 FQNEAQ (reference sequence). CDR3 length equals 12 residues. Deletions cut 1 base from V and 6 bases from J, with 7 bases between. CDR3 loop: CASSLERGEQYF. The DNA of the CDR3 is TGTGCCAGCAGCTTAGAGAGAGGCGAGCAGTACTTC.

V gene TRBV5-1 combines with J gene TRBJ2-3; 8 bases are a match to TRBD2. The CDR3 totals 18 residues. CDR1 and CDR2 (germline): SGHRS, YFSETQ. The V segment lost 4 bases and the J segment 2 bases; nucleotides outside the gene matches: 15. CDR3 nucleotides: TGCGCCAGCAGCCTTGCGGGTCAGCGGGGGAGCCACACAGATACGCAGTATTTT. Its translation: CASSLAGQRGSHTDTQYF.

V gene TRBV13 combines with J gene TRBJ2-7; tentative D call: TRBD1 (6 bases). The V end was cut by 4 bases, the J end by 1 base, with 17 bases between. CDR3 length: 16 residues. Germline CDR1 PRHDT, CDR2 FYEKMQ (reference sequence). This chain's CDR3 is CASSSPRDKRSYEQYF. In DNA form, the CDR3 reads TGTGCCAGCAGCTCCCCCCGGGACAAACGATCCTACGAGCAGTACTTC.

CDR3 in amino acids: CASSLDSGGYGELFF. As DNA, the CDR3 is TGCGCCAGCAGCTTGGATTCAGGGGGCTACGGGGAGCTGTTTTTT. The chain has TRBV5-1 and TRBJ2-2, with 8 nucleotides matching TRBD1. The V gene's germline CDR1 is SGHRS and CDR2 YFSETQ. The V segment lost 0 bases and the J segment 7 bases; nucleotides outside the gene matches: 5. CDR3 length equals 15 residues.

This chain's CDR3 is CASSIGQGDEGTEAFF. The CDR3 bases are TGTGCCAGTAGTATAGGACAGGGGGATGAAGGCACTGAAGCTTTCTTT. The chain has TRBV19 and TRBJ1-1; TRBD1 matches 9 bases. In germline, CDR1 is LNHDA, CDR2 SQIVND (reference sequence). V lost 1 base, J lost 4 bases, and 7 bases stayed unmatched. This CDR3 spans 16 amino acids.

In DNA, the CDR3 is TGCAGTGCTAGTTCCCAGGGTTCCCGTGATAATCAGCCCCAGCATTTT. Translation gives CSASSQGSRDNQPQHF. This chain connects TRBV20-1 to TRBJ1-5, with D perhaps TRBD1 (5 bases). From germline, CDR1 is DFQATT and CDR2 SNEGSKA (reference sequence). The ends were cut back, 3 bases at V and 4 bases at J, with 19 bases in the middle. The CDR3 has 16 amino acids.

The J gene is TRBJ1-2, the V gene TRBV4-1; unclear D gene. Germline-derived CDR1 and CDR2 are MGHRA and YSYEKL. The CDR3 contains 12 residues. Trimming stripped 0 bases from V and 4 bases from J, with 3 bases between. The CDR3 loop reads CASSQESYGYTF. DNA of the CDR3: TGCGCCAGCAGCCAAGAAAGCTATGGCTACACCTTC.

The gene calls are TRBV5-1 and TRBJ1-4; 7 nucleotides align to TRBD1. Germline V gene lookup returns CDR1 SGHRS and CDR2 YFSETQ. CDR3 size: 16 residues. Germline trimming cut 4 bases from V and 3 bases from J; bases unmatched to any gene: 9. CDR3 bases: TGCGCCAGCAGCGGTTATCCGGGACAGTCTAATGAAAAACTGTTTTTT. Translation: CASSGYPGQSNEKLFF.

V usage is TRBV5-1 and J usage is TRBJ1-1; unclear D gene. V dropped 1 base and J dropped 0 bases, with 7 bases sitting between them. The CDR3 is made up of 14 amino acids. Germline loops: CDR1 SGHRS, CDR2 YFSETQ. As DNA, the CDR3 is TGCGCCAGCAGCTTGCCTGCGGTGAACACTGAAGCTTTCTTT. Translated, it gives CASSLPAVNTEAFF.

The chain links TRBV15 to TRBJ1-5; D gene unclear. The germline V gene encodes CDR1 LNHNV and CDR2 YYDKDF (reference sequence). This CDR3 spans 15 amino acids. Trimming left V 3 bases short and J 0 bases short, with 9 bases between. The CDR3 region has the DNA TGTGCCACCAGCAGCCGGGATTATAGCAATCAGCCCCAGCATTTT. This translates into CATSSRDYSNQPQHF.

This chain joins TRBV19 and TRBJ1-5; 10 bases agree with TRBD1. This CDR3 contains 14 residues. The V segment lost 5 bases and the J segment 5 bases; nucleotides outside the gene matches: 3. Germline values: CDR1 LNHDA, CDR2 SQIVND (reference sequence). The CDR3 sequence: CASSSGQGYQPQHF. In DNA, the CDR3 is TGTGCCAGTAGTTCGGGACAGGGGTATCAGCCCCAGCATTTT.

Only one count was recorded for this clone. The CDR3 DNA is TGTGCCAGCAGCCCAAGCGGAGGCCCCTTCACCGGGGAGCTGTTTTTT. Residues: CASSPSGGPFTGELFF. The chain combines TRBV7-3 with TRBJ2-2; a possible D gene is TRBD2 (5 bases). V lost 5 bases to trimming and J lost 4 bases, with 17 bases between them. The CDR3 length is 16 residues. Germline CDR1 reads SGHTA; CDR2 reads FQGTGA.

The genes are TRBV5-5 and TRBJ1-1; D gene ambiguous. CDR3 size: 14 residues. CDR1 and CDR2 from the germline V gene are SGHKS and YYEKEE (reference sequence). The V gene lost 4 bases and the J gene lost 0 bases, with 10 bases spanning the gap. Written as DNA, the CDR3 is TGTGCCAGCAGCCCCGGGCACCTGAACACTGAAGCTTTCTTT. Its protein is CASSPGHLNTEAFF.

The chain joins TRBV18 to TRBJ2-5; TRBD1 matches at 9 bases. The CDR3 is made up of 14 amino acids. V trimming: 6 bases; J trimming: 4 bases; junction bases outside the gene matches: 6. The germline V gene has CDR1 KGHSH and CDR2 LQKENI. The CDR3 spells CASSPTTGGETQYF. As DNA, the CDR3 is TGTGCCAGCTCGCCAACGACAGGGGGAGAGACCCAGTACTTC.